The TCR beta chain described here comes from a study of blood T cell repertoires in COVID-19. Followed longitudinally, the Seattle patients had been enrolled during active infection. This clone was observed many times. Authors' analysis steps: Researchers report that nucleated cell counts were estimated from reference gene primer amplification. Sequencing used immunoSEQ multiplex PCR; TCRdb keeps in-frame clones, though not all of them. That table furnishes V, J and clone size, whereas the DNA furnished D and trimming. The table shows about 160,000 clones, with less than 85% occurring only once. The TCR comes from a middle-aged woman with COVID-19, enrolled during active disease. Sequencing was carried out using peripheral blood.

The CDR3 is CASSLAGVPASGKIGELFF. CDR3 nucleotides: TGCGCCAGCAGCTTGGCCGGGGTTCCCGCTAGCGGGAAAATCGGGGAGCTGTTTTTT. V and J are TRBV5-1 and TRBJ2-2; 9 bases align to TRBD2. CDR3 length equals 19 residues. V shed 0 bases, J shed 7 bases, and the junction held 16 bases outside the gene matches. CDR1 is SGHRS and CDR2 is YFSETQ in the germline V gene.